The clone carrying this T cell receptor beta chain came up once. Trimming removed 3 bases from V and 3 bases from J, with 10 bases in between. The CDR3 loop spans 14 amino acids. Per germline, CDR1 SGDLS and CDR2 YYNGEE. The data stem from a study of blood T cell repertoires in COVID-19. Looking at the study overall: COVID-19 samples from acute and convalescent phases originated in the United States, Italy and Spain. T cells, B-cell-depleted T cells, or PBMCs supplied cDNA or gDNA.

In the authors' methods: Amplifying reference gene primers gave estimates of nucleated cell counts. Here immunoSEQ multiplex PCR was the method, and the copy in TCRdb shows in-frame clones only, minus some. That table supplies the V and J calls and clone size; D and trimming were determined from the DNA. The table includes some 180,000 clones, 84% detected once. The sample comprised peripheral blood. The receptor comes from a human donor in a cohort sampled during active COVID-19. The chain recombines TRBV9 with TRBJ2-1, with D possibly matching TRBD2 (5 bases). Written as DNA, the CDR3 is TGTGCCAGCAGCGCACAGCGGAACTACAATGAGCAGTTCTTC. This encodes CASSAQRNYNEQFF. Filled out from reference TRBV9 and TRBJ2-1, the complete variable domain reads DSGVTQTPKHLITATGQRVTLRCSPRSGDLSVYWYQQSLDQGLQFLIQYYNGEERAKGNILERFSAQQFPDLHSELNLSSLELGDSALYFCASSAQRNYNEQFFGPGTRLTVL.